This T cell receptor beta chain was sequenced in a study of CD8+CD57+ T cells in acquired aplastic anemia. Many counts were recorded for this clonotype. The antigen is unknown. Genomic DNA, serving as template, underwent TCR beta VDJ and CDR3 profiling. Each CDR3 protein is one row after TCRdb ran MiXCR on the reads. Of just over 150,000 distinct CDR3 sequences listed, around 52% are singletons. Study-wide results and caveats: The study identified under 30 CD8+ CDR3 sequences shared by patients and controls.

Previously, flow cytometry had revealed CD8+CD57+ cell expansion in the patients chosen for sequencing. There was no therapy given to any patient before the blood sampling took place. V was shortened by 3 bases and J by 2 bases, with 7 bases between the two germline ends. Germline CDR1 reads SEHNR; CDR2 reads FQNEAQ (reference sequence). CDR3 size: 13 residues. The J gene is TRBJ1-1, the V gene TRBV7-9, with D maybe TRBD1 (5 bases). Sequencing was performed on sorted CD4+, CD8+, or CD8+CD57+ T cells (not recorded which) from PBMCs. This sequence originates from a human donor with aplastic anemia. The CDR3 DNA reads TGTGCCAGCAGCTTCAGGGATAACACTGAAGCTTTCTTT. It codes for CASSFRDNTEAFF.